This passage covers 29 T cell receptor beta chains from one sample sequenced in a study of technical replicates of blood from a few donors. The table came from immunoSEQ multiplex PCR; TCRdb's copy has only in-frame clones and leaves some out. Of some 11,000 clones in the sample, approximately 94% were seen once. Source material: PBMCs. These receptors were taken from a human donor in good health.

The CDR3 spells CASSERGLAGLSYEQYF. In nucleotides, the CDR3 is TGTGCCAGCAGCGAGAGGGGACTAGCGGGGCTATCCTACGAGCAGTACTTC. This chain joins TRBV7-9 and TRBJ2-7, with 13 bases that match TRBD2. This CDR3 has 17 residues. Germline values: CDR1 SEHNR, CDR2 FQNEAQ (reference sequence). V was clipped by 5 bases and J by 1 base; unmatched bases: 8.

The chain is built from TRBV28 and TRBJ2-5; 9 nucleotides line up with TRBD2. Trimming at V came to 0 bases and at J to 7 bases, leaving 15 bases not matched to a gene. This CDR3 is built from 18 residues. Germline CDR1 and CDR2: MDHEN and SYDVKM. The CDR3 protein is CASSLWPHLAGGRTTQYF. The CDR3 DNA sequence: TGTGCCAGCAGTTTATGGCCCCACTTGGCGGGAGGGCGGACGACCCAGTACTTC.

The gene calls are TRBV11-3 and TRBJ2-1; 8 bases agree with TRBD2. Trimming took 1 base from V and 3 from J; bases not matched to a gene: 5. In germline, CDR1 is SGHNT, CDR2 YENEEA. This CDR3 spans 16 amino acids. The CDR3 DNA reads TGTGCCAGCAGCTTAGGAGAAGCGGGAGTCTACAATGAGCAGTTCTTC. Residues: CASSLGEAGVYNEQFF.

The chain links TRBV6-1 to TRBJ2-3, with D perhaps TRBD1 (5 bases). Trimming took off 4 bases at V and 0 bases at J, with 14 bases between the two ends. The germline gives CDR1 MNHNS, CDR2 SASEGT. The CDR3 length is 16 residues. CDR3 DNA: TGTGCCAGCAGTGCCACCAGGGCTTTTAGCACAGATACGCAGTATTTT. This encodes CASSATRAFSTDTQYF.

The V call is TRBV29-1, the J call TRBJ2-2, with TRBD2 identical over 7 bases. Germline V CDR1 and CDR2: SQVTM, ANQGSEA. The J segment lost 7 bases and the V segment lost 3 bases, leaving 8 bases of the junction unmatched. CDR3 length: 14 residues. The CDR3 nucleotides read TGCAGCGTTGAGGCTAGCGGAGTCGGCGGGGAGCTGTTTTTT. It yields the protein CSVEASGVGGELFF.

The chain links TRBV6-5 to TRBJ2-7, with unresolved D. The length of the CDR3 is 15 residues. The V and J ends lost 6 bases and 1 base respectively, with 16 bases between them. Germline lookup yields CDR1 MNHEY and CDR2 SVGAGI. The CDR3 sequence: CASRQITLYSYEQYF. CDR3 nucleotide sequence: TGTGCCAGCAGACAAATCACCCTGTATTCCTACGAGCAGTACTTC.

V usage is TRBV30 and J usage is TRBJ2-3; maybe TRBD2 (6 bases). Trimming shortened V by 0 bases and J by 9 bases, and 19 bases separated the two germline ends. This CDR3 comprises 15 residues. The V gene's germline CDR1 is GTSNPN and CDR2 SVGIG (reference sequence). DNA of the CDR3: TGTGCCTGGAGTGTACAGTCAGGGCCCGCGGGGACGCAGTATTTT. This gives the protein CAWSVQSGPAGTQYF.

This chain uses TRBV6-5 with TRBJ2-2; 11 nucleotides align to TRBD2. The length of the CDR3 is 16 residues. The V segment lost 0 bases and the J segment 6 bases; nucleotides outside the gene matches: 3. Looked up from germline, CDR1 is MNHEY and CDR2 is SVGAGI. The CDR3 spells CASSYSTSGIAGELFF. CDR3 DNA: TGTGCCAGCAGTTACTCGACTAGCGGGATCGCCGGGGAGCTGTTTTTT.

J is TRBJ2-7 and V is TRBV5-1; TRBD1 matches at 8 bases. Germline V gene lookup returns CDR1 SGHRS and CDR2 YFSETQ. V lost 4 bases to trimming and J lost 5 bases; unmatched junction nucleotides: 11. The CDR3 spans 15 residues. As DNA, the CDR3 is TGCGCCAGCAGCCTTTCGGGACAGGCCACCCACGAGCAGTACTTC. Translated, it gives CASSLSGQATHEQYF.

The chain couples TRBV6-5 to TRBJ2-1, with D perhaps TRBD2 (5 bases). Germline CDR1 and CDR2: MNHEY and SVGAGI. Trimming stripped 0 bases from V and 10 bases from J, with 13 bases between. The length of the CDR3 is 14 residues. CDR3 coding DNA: TGTGCCAGCAGTTACTCGCCTACTAGTAGCGAGCAGTTCTTC. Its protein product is CASSYSPTSSEQFF.

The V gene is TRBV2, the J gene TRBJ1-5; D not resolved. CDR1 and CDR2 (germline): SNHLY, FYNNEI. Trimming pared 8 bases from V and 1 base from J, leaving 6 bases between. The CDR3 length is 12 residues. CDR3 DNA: TGTGCCAGCGCGGAAAGCAATCAGCCCCAGCATTTT. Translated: CASAESNQPQHF. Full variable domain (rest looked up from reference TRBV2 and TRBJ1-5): EPEVTQTPSHQVTQMGQEVILRCVPISNHLYFYWYRQILGQKVEFLVSFYNNEISEKSEIFDDQFSVERPDGSNFTLKIRSTKLEDSAMYFCASAESNQPQHFGDGTRLSIL.

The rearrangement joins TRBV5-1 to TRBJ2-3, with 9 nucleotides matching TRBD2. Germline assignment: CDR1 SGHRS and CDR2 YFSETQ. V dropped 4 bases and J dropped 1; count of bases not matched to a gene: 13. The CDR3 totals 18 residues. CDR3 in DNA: TGCGCCAGCAGCCCGGGGACTAGCAGTTTGCGGGGCACAGATACGCAGTATTTT. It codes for CASSPGTSSLRGTDTQYF.

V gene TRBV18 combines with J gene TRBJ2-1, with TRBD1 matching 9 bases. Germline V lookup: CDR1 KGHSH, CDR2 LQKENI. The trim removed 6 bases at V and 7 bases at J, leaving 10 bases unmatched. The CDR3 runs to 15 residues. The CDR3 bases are TGTGCCAGCTCTCATCGACAGGGGGTGTCGAATGAGCAGTTCTTC. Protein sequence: CASSHRQGVSNEQFF.

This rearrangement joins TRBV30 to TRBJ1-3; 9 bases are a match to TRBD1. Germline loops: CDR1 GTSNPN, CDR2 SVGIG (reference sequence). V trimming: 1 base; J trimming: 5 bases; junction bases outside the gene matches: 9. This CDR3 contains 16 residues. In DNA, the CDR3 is TGTGCCTGGAGTGCTGGGGACAGGGTGAACAGAAACACCATATATTTT. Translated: CAWSAGDRVNRNTIYF.

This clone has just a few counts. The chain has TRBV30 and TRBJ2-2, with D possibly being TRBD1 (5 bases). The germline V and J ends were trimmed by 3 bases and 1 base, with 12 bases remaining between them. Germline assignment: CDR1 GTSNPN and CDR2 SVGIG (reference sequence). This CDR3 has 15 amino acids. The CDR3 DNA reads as TGTGCCTGGAGAGGGGCTATCCTGAACACCGGGGAGCTGTTTTTT. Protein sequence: CAWRGAILNTGELFF.

CDR3 protein: CASSVTSGSGTDTQYF. The DNA of the CDR3 is TGTGCCAGCAGTGTGACTAGCGGGAGTGGCACAGATACGCAGTATTTT. The chain uses TRBV6-1 and TRBJ2-3, with 12 positions matching TRBD2. Germline lookup yields CDR1 MNHNS and CDR2 SASEGT. Losses at the gene ends were 4 bases for V and 1 base for J; bases not matched to a gene: 3. The CDR3 runs to 16 residues.

CDR3 protein: CASRRLTSGSTDTQYF. CDR3 in DNA: TGTGCCAGCAGGCGTCTGACTAGCGGGAGCACAGATACGCAGTATTTT. This chain uses TRBV5-6 with TRBJ2-3, with 10 bases matching TRBD2. The CDR3 totals 16 residues. Germline lookup yields CDR1 SGHDT and CDR2 YYEEEE. J gave up 0 bases and V 5 bases, and 6 bases lay outside the gene matches.

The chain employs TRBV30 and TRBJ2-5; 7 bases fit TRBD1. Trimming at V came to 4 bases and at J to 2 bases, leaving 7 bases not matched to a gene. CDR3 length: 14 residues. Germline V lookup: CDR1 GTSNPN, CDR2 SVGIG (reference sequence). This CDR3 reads CAWTPPGQQETQYF. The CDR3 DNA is TGTGCCTGGACACCTCCGGGACAGCAAGAGACCCAGTACTTC.

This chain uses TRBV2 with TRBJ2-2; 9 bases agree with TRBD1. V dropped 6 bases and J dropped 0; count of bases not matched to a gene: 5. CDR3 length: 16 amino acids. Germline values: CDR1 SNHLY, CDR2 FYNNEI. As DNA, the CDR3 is TGTGCCAGCAGAAGAGGACAGGGGTCGAACACCGGGGAGCTGTTTTTT. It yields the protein CASRRGQGSNTGELFF.

CDR3 coding DNA: TGCGCCAGCAGGAATAGCGGGAGGGGAGATACGCAGTATTTT. Amino acid sequence: CASRNSGRGDTQYF. The rearrangement links TRBV10-2 to TRBJ2-3; TRBD2 aligns across 11 bases. V shed 6 bases and J 5 bases; nucleotides not matched to a gene: 4. The CDR3 is made up of 14 amino acids. From germline, CDR1 is WSHSY and CDR2 SAAADI.

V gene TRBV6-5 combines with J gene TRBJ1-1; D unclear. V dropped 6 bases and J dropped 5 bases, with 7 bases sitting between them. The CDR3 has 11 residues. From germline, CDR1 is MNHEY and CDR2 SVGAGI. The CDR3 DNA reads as TGTGCCAGCAGATCACGGACTGAAGCTTTCTTT. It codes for CASRSRTEAFF.

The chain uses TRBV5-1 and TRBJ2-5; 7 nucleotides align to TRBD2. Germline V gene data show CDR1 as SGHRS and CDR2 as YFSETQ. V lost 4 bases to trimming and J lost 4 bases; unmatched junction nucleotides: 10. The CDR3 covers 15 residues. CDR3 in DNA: TGCGCCAGCAGCAATGGGATTGGCGGGAGAGAGACCCAGTACTTC. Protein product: CASSNGIGGRETQYF.

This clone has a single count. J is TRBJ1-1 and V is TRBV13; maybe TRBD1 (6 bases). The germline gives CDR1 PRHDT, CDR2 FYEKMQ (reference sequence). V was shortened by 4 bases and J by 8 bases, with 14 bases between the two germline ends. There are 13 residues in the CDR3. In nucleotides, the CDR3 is TGTGCCAGCAGCTCACCCCCCGGACAGGAAGCTTTCTTT. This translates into CASSSPPGQEAFF.

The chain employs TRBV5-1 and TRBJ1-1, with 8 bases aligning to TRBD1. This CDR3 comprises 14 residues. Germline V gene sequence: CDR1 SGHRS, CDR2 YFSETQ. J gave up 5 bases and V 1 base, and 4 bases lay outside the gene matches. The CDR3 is CASSLQGAGTEAFF. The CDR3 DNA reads TGCGCCAGCAGCTTGCAGGGGGCAGGGACTGAAGCTTTCTTT.

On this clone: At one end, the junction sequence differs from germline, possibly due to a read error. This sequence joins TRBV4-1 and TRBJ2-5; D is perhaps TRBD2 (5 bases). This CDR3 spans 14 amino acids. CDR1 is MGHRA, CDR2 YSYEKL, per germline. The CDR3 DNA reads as TGCGTCAGCAGCCAAGAAACTAGAGGGGAGACCCAGTACTTC. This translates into CVSSQETRGETQYF.

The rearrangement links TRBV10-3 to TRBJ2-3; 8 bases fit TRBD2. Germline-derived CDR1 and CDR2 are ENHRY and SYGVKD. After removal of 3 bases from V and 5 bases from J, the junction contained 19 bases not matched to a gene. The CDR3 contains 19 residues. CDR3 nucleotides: TGTGCCATCAGTGATGGACACCATACTAGCGGTACTCCAGGAGATACGCAGTATTTT. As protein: CAISDGHHTSGTPGDTQYF.

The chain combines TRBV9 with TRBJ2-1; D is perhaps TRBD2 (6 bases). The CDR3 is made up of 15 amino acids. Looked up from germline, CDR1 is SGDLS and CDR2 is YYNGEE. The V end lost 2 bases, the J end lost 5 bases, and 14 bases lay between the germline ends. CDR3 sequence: CASSVVPGLHNEQFF. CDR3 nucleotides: TGTGCCAGCAGCGTCGTCCCGGGACTGCACAATGAGCAGTTCTTC.

CDR3 nucleotides: TGTGCCAGCAGTGTTGAGGGATCTAAAACCAACGTCCTGACTTTC. As protein: CASSVEGSKTNVLTF. The chain carries TRBV6-1 and TRBJ2-6; perhaps TRBD2 as D (5 bases). V was cut by 4 bases and J by 8 bases, with 15 bases left in between. The CDR3 has 15 amino acids. Germline values: CDR1 MNHNS, CDR2 SASEGT.

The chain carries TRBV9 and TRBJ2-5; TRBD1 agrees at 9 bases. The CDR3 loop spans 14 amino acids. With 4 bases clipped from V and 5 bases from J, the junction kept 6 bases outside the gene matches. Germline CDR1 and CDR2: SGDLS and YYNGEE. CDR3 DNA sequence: TGTGCCAGCAGCCCGGGACAGGGCGGGGAGACCCAGTACTTC. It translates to CASSPGQGGETQYF.